This T cell receptor (beta chain) was identified in a study of blood T cell repertoires in COVID-19. Study-level background: Samples taken during acute and convalescent COVID-19 were collected in the United States, Italy and Spain. In each case, the material was cDNA or gDNA derived from T cells, B-cell-depleted T cells, or PBMCs.

Original processing notes: Estimation of nucleated cell counts was performed using reference gene primer amplification. Repertoires were generated with immunoSEQ multiplex PCR, while TCRdb's copy carries only in-frame clones and drops some. That table furnishes V, J and clone size, whereas the DNA furnished D and trimming. The sample holds around 620,000 clones; about 87% are singletons and the top ten take about 0.24%. Germline V gene sequence: CDR1 MNHEY, CDR2 SMNVEV (reference sequence). V lost 4 bases, J lost 2 bases, and 5 bases lay in between. The CDR3 is 12 residues long. A note on this clone: Other DNA sequences in this specimen translate into the identical CDR3.

The chain is built from TRBV27 and TRBJ1-2; D is ambiguous. The source of this sequence is a woman between 18 and 29 years old with acute or convalescent COVID-19. The sequenced sample consisted of peripheral blood. In DNA, the CDR3 is TGTGCCAGCAGTTCGGGGAACTATGGCTACACCTTC. Translation gives CASSSGNYGYTF.